This T cell receptor beta chain is drawn from a study of CD8+ T cells in alopecia areata. Trimming cost V 4 bases and J 5 bases, with 5 bases left between them. Germline values: CDR1 SQVTM, CDR2 ANQGSEA. This CDR3 region has 10 residues. Extraction and reverse transcription of RNA yielded cDNA as the sequencing template. Using immunoSEQ multiplex PCR, the repertoire was profiled, and TCRdb retains in-frame clones only, with some absent. The sample includes about 180,000 clones, 63% of them seen just once. A note on this clone: In the same sample, other DNA sequences code for this CDR3.

The rearrangement uses TRBV29-1 and TRBJ2-5; D unresolved. The sequence was collected from a human donor with alopecia areata. The specimen comprised CD4+ T cells sorted from blood, sampled at week 0. CDR3 amino acids: CSVGEETQYF. The CDR3 bases are TGCAGCGTTGGTGAGGAGACCCAGTACTTC.